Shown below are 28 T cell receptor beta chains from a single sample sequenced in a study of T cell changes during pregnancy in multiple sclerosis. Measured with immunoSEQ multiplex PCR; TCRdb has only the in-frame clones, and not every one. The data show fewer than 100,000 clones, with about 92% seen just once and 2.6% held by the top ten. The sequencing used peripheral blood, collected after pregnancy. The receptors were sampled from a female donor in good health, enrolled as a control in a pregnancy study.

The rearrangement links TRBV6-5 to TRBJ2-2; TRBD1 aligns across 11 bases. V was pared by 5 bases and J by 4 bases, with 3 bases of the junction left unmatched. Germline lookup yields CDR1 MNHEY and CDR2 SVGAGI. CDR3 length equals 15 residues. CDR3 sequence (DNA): TGTGCCAGCAGTCGGACAGGGGGCGGCACCGGGGAGCTGTTTTTT. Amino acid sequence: CASSRTGGGTGELFF.

The CDR3, as DNA: TGTGCCAGCAATTATCCGGACACTGAAGCTTTCTTT. It codes for CASNYPDTEAFF. The chain has TRBV2 and TRBJ1-1; D remains ambiguous. Trimming cost V 7 bases and J 3 bases, with 9 bases left between them. The CDR3 runs 12 residues. Germline lookup yields CDR1 SNHLY and CDR2 FYNNEI.

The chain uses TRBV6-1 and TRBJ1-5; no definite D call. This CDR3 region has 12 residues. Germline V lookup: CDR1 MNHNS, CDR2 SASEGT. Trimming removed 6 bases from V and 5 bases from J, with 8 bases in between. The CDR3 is CASSPSDQPQHF. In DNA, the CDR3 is TGTGCCAGCAGCCCTTCCGATCAGCCCCAGCATTTT.

CDR3 region: CASSEYVEYNEQFF. The CDR3 DNA is TGCGCCAGCAGTGAATATGTGGAGTACAATGAGCAGTTCTTC. The chain recombines TRBV10-2 with TRBJ2-1; D not certain. V shed 3 bases and J shed 4 bases, with 10 bases lying between them. Per the germline V gene, CDR1 is WSHSY and CDR2 is SAAADI. The CDR3 consists of 14 residues.

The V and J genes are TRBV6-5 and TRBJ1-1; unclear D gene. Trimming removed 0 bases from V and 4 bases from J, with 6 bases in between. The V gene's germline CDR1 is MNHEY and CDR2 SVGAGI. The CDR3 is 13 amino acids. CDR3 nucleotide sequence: TGTGCCAGCAGTTACTCTGGGAGCACTGAAGCTTTCTTT. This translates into CASSYSGSTEAFF.

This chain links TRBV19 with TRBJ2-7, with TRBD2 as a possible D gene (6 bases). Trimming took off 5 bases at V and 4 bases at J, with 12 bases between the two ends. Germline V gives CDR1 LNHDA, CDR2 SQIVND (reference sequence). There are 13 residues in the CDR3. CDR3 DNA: TGTGCCAGTAGTCCGGGGGAGAAATACGAGCAGTACTTC. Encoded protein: CASSPGEKYEQYF.

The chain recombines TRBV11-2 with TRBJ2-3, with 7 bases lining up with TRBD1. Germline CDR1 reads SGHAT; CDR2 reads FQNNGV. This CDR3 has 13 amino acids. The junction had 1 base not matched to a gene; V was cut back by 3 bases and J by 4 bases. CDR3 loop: CASSFQGADTQYF. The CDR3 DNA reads TGTGCCAGCAGCTTCCAGGGGGCAGATACGCAGTATTTT. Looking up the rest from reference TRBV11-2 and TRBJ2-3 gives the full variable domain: EAGVAQSPRYKIIEKRQSVAFWCNPISGHATLYWYQQILGQGPKLLIQFQNNGVVDDSQLPKDRFSAERLKGVDSTLKIQPAKLEDSAVYLCASSFQGADTQYFGPGTRLTVL.

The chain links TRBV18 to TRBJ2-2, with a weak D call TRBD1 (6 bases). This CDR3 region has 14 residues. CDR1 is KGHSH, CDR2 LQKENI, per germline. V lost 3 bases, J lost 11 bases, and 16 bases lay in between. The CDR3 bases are TGTGCCAGCTCACCCCCGGACAGAGCAATTGAGCTGTTTTTT. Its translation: CASSPPDRAIELFF.

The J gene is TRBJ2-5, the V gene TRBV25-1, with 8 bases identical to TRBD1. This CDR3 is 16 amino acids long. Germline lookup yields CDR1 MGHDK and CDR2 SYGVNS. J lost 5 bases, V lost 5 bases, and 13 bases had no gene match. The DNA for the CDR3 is TGTGCCAGCAGTTCTCGCGGCAGGGGGCAGGAGGAGACCCAGTACTTC. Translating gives CASSSRGRGQEETQYF.

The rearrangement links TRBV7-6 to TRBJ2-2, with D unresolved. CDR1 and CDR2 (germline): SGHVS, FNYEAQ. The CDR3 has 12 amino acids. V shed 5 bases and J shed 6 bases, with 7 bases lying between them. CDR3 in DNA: TGTGCCAGCAGCCCCCTCCCCGGGGAGCTGTTTTTT. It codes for CASSPLPGELFF.

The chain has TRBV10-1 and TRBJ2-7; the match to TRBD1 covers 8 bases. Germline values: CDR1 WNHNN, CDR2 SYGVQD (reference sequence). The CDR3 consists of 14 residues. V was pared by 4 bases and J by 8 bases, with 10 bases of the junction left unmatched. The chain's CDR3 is CASSADRAALKQYF. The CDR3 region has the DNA TGCGCCAGCAGTGCGGACAGGGCGGCGTTAAAGCAGTACTTC.

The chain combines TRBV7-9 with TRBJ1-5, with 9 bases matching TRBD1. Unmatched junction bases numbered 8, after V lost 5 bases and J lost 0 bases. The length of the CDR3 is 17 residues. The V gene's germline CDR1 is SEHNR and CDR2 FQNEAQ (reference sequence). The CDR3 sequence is CASSQDRGGYSNQPQHF. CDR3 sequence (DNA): TGTGCCAGCAGCCAGGACAGGGGAGGATATAGCAATCAGCCCCAGCATTTT. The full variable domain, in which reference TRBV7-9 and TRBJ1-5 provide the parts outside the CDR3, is DTGVSQNPRHKITKRGQNVTFRCDPISEHNRLYWYRQTLGQGPEFLTYFQNEAQLEKSRLLSDRFSAERPKGSFSTLEIQRTEQGDSAMYLCASSQDRGGYSNQPQHFGDGTRLSIL.

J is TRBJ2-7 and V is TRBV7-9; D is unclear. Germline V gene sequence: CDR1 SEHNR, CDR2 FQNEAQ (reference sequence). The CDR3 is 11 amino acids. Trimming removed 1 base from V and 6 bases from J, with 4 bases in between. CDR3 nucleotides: TGTGCCAGCAGCTTAGGGCCCGAGCAGTACTTC. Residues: CASSLGPEQYF.

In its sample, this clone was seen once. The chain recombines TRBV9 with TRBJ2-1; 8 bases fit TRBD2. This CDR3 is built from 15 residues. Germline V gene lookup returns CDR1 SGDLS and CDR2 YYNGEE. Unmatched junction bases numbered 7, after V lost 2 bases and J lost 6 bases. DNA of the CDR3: TGTGCCAGCAGCGTTAATAGCGGGGAGTTCAATGAGCAGTTCTTC. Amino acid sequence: CASSVNSGEFNEQFF. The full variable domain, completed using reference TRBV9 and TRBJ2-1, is DSGVTQTPKHLITATGQRVTLRCSPRSGDLSVYWYQQSLDQGLQFLIQYYNGEERAKGNILERFSAQQFPDLHSELNLSSLELGDSALYFCASSVNSGEFNEQFFGPGTRLTVL.

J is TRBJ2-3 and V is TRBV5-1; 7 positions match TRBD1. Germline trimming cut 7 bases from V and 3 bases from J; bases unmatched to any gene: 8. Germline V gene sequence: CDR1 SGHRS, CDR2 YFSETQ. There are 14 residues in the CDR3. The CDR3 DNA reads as TGCGCCAGCTCAGAGGGGGCCCTAACAGATACGCAGTATTTT. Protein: CASSEGALTDTQYF.

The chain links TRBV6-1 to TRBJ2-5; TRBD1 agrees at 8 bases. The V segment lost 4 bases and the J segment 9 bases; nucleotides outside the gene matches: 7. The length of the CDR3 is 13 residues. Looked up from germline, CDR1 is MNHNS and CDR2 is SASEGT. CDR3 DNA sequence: TGTGCCAGCAGTGGGTGGCAGGGGGCGGCCCAGTACTTC. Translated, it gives CASSGWQGAAQYF.

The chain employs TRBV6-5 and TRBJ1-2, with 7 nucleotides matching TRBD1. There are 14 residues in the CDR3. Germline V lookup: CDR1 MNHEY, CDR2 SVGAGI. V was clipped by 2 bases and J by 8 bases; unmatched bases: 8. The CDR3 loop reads CASSYTGDAWGYTF. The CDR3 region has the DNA TGTGCCAGCAGTTACACAGGGGATGCGTGGGGCTACACCTTC.

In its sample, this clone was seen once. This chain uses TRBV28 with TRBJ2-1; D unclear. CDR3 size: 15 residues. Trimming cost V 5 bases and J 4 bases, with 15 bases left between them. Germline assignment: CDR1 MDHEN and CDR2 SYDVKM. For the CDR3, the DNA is TGTGCCAGCAGTACATCCTTGACTGGGTACAATGAGCAGTTCTTC. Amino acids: CASSTSLTGYNEQFF.

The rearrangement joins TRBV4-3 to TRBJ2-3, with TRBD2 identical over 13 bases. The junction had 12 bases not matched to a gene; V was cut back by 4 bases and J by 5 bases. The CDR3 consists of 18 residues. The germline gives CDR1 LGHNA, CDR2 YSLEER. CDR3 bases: TGCGCCAGCAGCCCGACCTATACGGGACTAGCGGGACGAGATACGCAGTATTTT. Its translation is CASSPTYTGLAGRDTQYF.

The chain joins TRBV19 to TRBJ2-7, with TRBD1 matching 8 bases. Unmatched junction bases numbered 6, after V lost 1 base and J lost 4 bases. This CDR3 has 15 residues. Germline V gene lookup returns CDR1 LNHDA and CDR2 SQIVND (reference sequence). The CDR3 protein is CASSIGQGSPYEQYF. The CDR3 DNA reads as TGTGCCAGTAGTATAGGACAGGGGTCTCCTTACGAGCAGTACTTC.

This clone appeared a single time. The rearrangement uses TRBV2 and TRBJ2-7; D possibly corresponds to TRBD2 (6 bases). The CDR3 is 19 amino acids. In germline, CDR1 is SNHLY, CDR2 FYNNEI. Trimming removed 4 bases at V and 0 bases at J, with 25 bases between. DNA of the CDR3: TGTGCCAGCAGTGGTCGTTCCCTAGCGTTCTCTCCGAGCTCCTACGAGCAGTACTTC. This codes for CASSGRSLAFSPSSYEQYF.

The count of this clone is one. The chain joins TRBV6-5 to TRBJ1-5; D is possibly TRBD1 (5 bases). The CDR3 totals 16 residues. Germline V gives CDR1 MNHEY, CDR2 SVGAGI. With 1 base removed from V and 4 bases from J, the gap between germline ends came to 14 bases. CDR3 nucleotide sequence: TGTGCCAGCAGTTACTGGCCCCCTGGGGCAAATCAGCCCCAGCATTTT. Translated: CASSYWPPGANQPQHF.

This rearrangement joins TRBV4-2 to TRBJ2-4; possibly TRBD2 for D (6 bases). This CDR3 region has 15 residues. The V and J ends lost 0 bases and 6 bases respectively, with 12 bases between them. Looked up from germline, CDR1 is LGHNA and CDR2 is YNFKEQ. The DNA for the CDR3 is TGTGCCAGCAGCCAAGATGTCGGGAGAGTAAACATTCAGTACTTC. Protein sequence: CASSQDVGRVNIQYF.

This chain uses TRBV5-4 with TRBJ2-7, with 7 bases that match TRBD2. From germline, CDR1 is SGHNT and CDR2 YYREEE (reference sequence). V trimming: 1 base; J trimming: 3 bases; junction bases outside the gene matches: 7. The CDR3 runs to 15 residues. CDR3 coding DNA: TGTGCCAGCAGCTTGAGGAAGGCTAGCGGCTACGAGCAGTACTTC. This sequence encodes CASSLRKASGYEQYF.

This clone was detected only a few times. CDR3 nucleotides: TGTGCCAGCAGCTTAGGTGGCGGAACCCATACGCAGTATTTT. This translates into CASSLGGGTHTQYF. The gene calls are TRBV7-2 and TRBJ2-3; D call uncertain. V was trimmed by 1 base and J by 7 bases, leaving 12 bases between them. This CDR3 is 14 amino acids long. The germline V gene has CDR1 SGHTA and CDR2 FQGNSA. Supplemented by reference TRBV7-2 and TRBJ2-3, the full variable domain reads GAGVSQSPSNKVTEKGKDVELRCDPISGHTALYWYRQSLGQGLEFLIYFQGNSAPDKSGLPSDRFSAERTGGSVSTLTIQRTQQEDSAVYLCASSLGGGTHTQYFGPGTRLTVL.

DNA of the CDR3: TGTGCCAGCAGTTCCGACAGGGGGCGTCAGCCCCAGCATTTT. Translated: CASSSDRGRQPQHF. This chain joins TRBV6-1 and TRBJ1-5; 10 positions agree with TRBD1. Germline CDR1 reads MNHNS; CDR2 reads SASEGT. V dropped 5 bases and J dropped 6; count of bases not matched to a gene: 4. CDR3 length equals 14 residues.

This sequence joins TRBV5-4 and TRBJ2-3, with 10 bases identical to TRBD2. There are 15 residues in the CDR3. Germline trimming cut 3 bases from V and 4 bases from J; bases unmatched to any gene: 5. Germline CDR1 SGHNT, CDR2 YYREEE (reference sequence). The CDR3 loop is CASSYSGGRADTQYF. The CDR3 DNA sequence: TGTGCCAGCAGCTATAGCGGGGGGCGGGCAGATACGCAGTATTTT.

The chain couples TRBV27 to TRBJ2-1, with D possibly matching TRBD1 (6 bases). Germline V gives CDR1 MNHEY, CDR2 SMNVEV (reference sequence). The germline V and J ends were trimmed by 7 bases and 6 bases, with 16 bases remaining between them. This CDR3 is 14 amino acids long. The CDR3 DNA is TGTGCCAGCACTAACAGGGCCAAGGGCAATGAGCAGTTCTTC. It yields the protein CASTNRAKGNEQFF.